The 25 T cell receptor beta chains in this list originate from one sample, sequenced in a study of a mutant IDH1 vaccine in newly diagnosed glioma. Sequenced by immunoSEQ multiplex PCR; TCRdb stores in-frame clones only, minus some. The sample includes 45,000 to 60,000 clones, around 80% of them seen just once. Time point described: baseline, week 1 (first vaccination visit). The sample's treatment: pre-vaccination baseline after standard-of-care therapy. Sample: PBMCs, taken from a glioma patient treated with radiotherapy, temozolomide or both. The receptor set was obtained from a middle-aged woman with glioma.

The gene calls are TRBV21-1 and TRBJ2-5. TRBV21-1 is termed a pseudogene. CDR3 length: 19 amino acids. The CDR3 coding sequence is TGTGCCAGCAACCAAAGCGAAAGGGCTCTTAGACTTGACCAAGAGACCCAGTACTTC. Its protein product is CASNQSERALRLDQETQYF.

The CDR3 nucleotides read TGTGCCAGCTCACCATTTGGCGGCTCCGATACGCAGTATTTT. Its protein is CASSPFGGSDTQYF. The chain links TRBV18 to TRBJ2-3; D is ambiguous. V lost 2 bases, J lost 6 bases, and 12 bases lay in between. Germline lookup yields CDR1 KGHSH and CDR2 LQKENI. The CDR3 is 14 residues long.

The chain uses TRBV7-9 and TRBJ1-6, with D hard to call. CDR3 length: 15 amino acids. From germline, CDR1 is SEHNR and CDR2 FQNEAQ (reference sequence). Deletions cut 7 bases from V and 6 bases from J, with 16 bases between. The CDR3 is CASTGGRAANSPLHF. The DNA of the CDR3 is TGTGCCAGCACCGGAGGACGGGCGGCTAATTCACCCCTCCACTTT.

The chain is built from TRBV4-2 and TRBJ2-7, with D possibly matching TRBD1 (5 bases). Germline V gives CDR1 LGHNA, CDR2 YNFKEQ. V lost 0 bases to trimming and J lost 1 base, with 7 bases between them. This CDR3 is 14 amino acids long. DNA of the CDR3: TGTGCCAGCAGCCAAGATACAGGTTCCTACGAGCAGTACTTC. It codes for CASSQDTGSYEQYF.

The rearrangement joins TRBV6-5 to TRBJ1-2; 7 bases line up with TRBD1. Losses at the gene ends were 2 bases for V and 3 bases for J; bases not matched to a gene: 3. The V gene's germline CDR1 is MNHEY and CDR2 SVGAGI. The CDR3 is 14 amino acids. CDR3 sequence reads: CASSYAGTDYGYTF. As DNA, the CDR3 is TGTGCCAGCAGTTACGCCGGGACAGACTATGGCTACACCTTC.

This clone has just one count. The chain links TRBV5-6 to TRBJ2-5; possibly TRBD1 for D (5 bases). The CDR3 covers 13 residues. Germline CDR1 SGHDT, CDR2 YYEEEE. With 7 bases removed from V and 4 bases from J, the gap between germline ends came to 14 bases. CDR3 DNA: TGTGCCAGCTCACTTACTGGGGCAGAGACCCAGTACTTC. This translates into CASSLTGAETQYF.

This clone was seen more than once but under ten times. V is TRBV5-1 and J is TRBJ2-3; the match to TRBD2 covers 11 bases. V lost 2 bases to trimming and J lost 1 base; unmatched junction nucleotides: 9. The CDR3 runs 18 residues. Per germline, CDR1 SGHRS and CDR2 YFSETQ. In nucleotides, the CDR3 is TGCGCCAGCAGCTTTTTCCTAGCGGGGGGCCGGGGCACAGATACGCAGTATTTT. Protein: CASSFFLAGGRGTDTQYF.

This chain uses TRBV30 with TRBJ1-1; the D gene is possibly TRBD1 (5 bases). This CDR3 spans 16 amino acids. Germline-derived CDR1 and CDR2 are GTSNPN and SVGIG (reference sequence). V was trimmed by 0 bases and J by 6 bases, leaving 20 bases between them. CDR3 sequence: CAWSVYPVRDWAEAFF. In DNA, the CDR3 is TGTGCCTGGAGTGTTTACCCCGTCCGGGACTGGGCTGAAGCTTTCTTT.

The CDR3 here is CASSLGQGASGYTF. CDR3 coding DNA: TGTGCCAGCAGCTTAGGTCAGGGGGCGAGTGGCTACACCTTC. The J gene is TRBJ1-2, the V gene TRBV11-2, with 8 positions matching TRBD1. Looked up from germline, CDR1 is SGHAT and CDR2 is FQNNGV. The CDR3 runs 14 residues. The ends lost 1 base at V and 7 bases at J; junction bases unmatched: 5.

V gene TRBV15 combines with J gene TRBJ2-3; 7 positions agree with TRBD1. The CDR3 consists of 16 residues. Germline V gene sequence: CDR1 LNHNV, CDR2 YYDKDF (reference sequence). Trimming removed 5 bases from V and 0 bases from J; junction bases left unmatched: 8. The CDR3 protein is CATSFYRGTSTDTQYF. The CDR3 region has the DNA TGTGCCACCAGCTTCTACAGGGGAACTAGCACAGATACGCAGTATTTT. The full variable domain, in which reference TRBV15 and TRBJ2-3 provide the parts outside the CDR3, is DAMVIQNPRYQVTQFGKPVTLSCSQTLNHNVMYWYQQKSSQAPKLLFHYYDKDFNNEADTPDNFQSRRPNTSFCFLDIRSPGLGDTAMYLCATSFYRGTSTDTQYFGPGTRLTVL.

This clone was found once. V gene TRBV5-1 combines with J gene TRBJ2-5, with TRBD2 matching over 8 bases. The germline gives CDR1 SGHRS, CDR2 YFSETQ. Losses at the gene ends were 2 bases for V and 2 bases for J; bases not matched to a gene: 5. The CDR3 spans 15 residues. CDR3 coding DNA: TGCGCCAGCAGCTTAGCGGGGGAAATTCAAGAGACCCAGTACTTC. It translates to CASSLAGEIQETQYF.

V is TRBV6-1 and J is TRBJ1-4, with 7 bases that match TRBD1. The CDR3 loop spans 13 amino acids. Germline V gives CDR1 MNHNS, CDR2 SASEGT. V shed 4 bases and J 8 bases; nucleotides not matched to a gene: 4. The DNA of the CDR3 is TGTGCCAGCAGTGCGGGGACAGTCGAAAAACTGTTTTTT. Encoded protein: CASSAGTVEKLFF.

This chain joins TRBV5-1 and TRBJ2-5; D may correspond to TRBD1 or TRBD2 (6 bases each). Trimming pared 5 bases from V and 4 bases from J, leaving 15 bases between. Germline lookup yields CDR1 SGHRS and CDR2 YFSETQ. The CDR3 contains 14 residues. CDR3 in DNA: TGCGCCAGCAGGGGGGGCCTCCCCGGAGAGACCCAGTACTTC. This translates into CASRGGLPGETQYF.

CDR3 sequence: CASSQERSTDTQYF. CDR3 in DNA: TGTGCCAGCAGCCAAGAACGCAGCACAGATACGCAGTATTTT. The rearrangement uses TRBV4-2 and TRBJ2-3; D call uncertain. V lost 0 bases to trimming and J lost 0 bases, with 4 bases between them. Germline loops: CDR1 LGHNA, CDR2 YNFKEQ. The CDR3 runs to 14 residues.

The rearrangement links TRBV6-1 to TRBJ1-1; D gene ambiguous. CDR1 and CDR2 from the germline V gene are MNHNS and SASEGT. The CDR3 has 13 residues. Trimming took 1 base from V and 2 from J, leaving 5 bases between them. DNA of the CDR3: TGTGCCAGCAGTGAAGGGCATAACACTGAAGCTTTCTTT. This gives the protein CASSEGHNTEAFF.

This chain links TRBV29-1 with TRBJ1-3, with D hard to call. V was trimmed by 0 bases and J by 3 bases, leaving 9 bases between them. The CDR3 loop spans 14 amino acids. CDR1 SQVTM and CDR2 ANQGSEA come from the germline V gene. CDR3 DNA sequence: TGCAGCGTTGAAGATGAATTTTTTGGAAACACCATATATTTT. Translated, it gives CSVEDEFFGNTIYF. Combining the CDR3 with reference TRBV29-1 and TRBJ1-3 gives the whole variable domain SAVISQKPSRDICQRGTSLTIQCQVDSQVTMMFWYRQQPGQSLTLIATANQGSEATYESGFVIDKFPISRPNLTFSTLTVSNMSPEDSSIYLCSVEDEFFGNTIYFGEGSWLTVV.

The chain is built from TRBV18 and TRBJ1-5; no clear D gene. Germline CDR1 and CDR2: KGHSH and LQKENI. The CDR3 loop spans 16 amino acids. Trimming took off 3 bases at V and 3 bases at J, with 15 bases between the two ends. The CDR3 reads CASSPGHGRDNQPQHF. Written as DNA, the CDR3 is TGTGCCAGCTCACCCGGCCACGGCAGAGACAATCAGCCCCAGCATTTT.

The chain recombines TRBV15 with TRBJ2-2; TRBD1 or TRBD2 may be the D gene (6 bases each). V lost 0 bases and J 1 base, leaving 15 bases between the germline ends. The CDR3 totals 18 residues. The germline V gene has CDR1 LNHNV and CDR2 YYDKDF (reference sequence). The CDR3 nucleotides read TGTGCCACCAGCAGAGATTATTCGGGGGCGCAGAACACCGGGGAGCTGTTTTTT. Translating it yields CATSRDYSGAQNTGELFF. Full variable domain (outside the CDR3, taken from reference TRBV15 and TRBJ2-2): DAMVIQNPRYQVTQFGKPVTLSCSQTLNHNVMYWYQQKSSQAPKLLFHYYDKDFNNEADTPDNFQSRRPNTSFCFLDIRSPGLGDTAMYLCATSRDYSGAQNTGELFFGEGSRLTVL.

This chain joins TRBV4-1 and TRBJ1-1, with 7 positions matching TRBD1. Germline V gives CDR1 MGHRA, CDR2 YSYEKL. The V segment lost 3 bases and the J segment 4 bases; nucleotides outside the gene matches: 8. This CDR3 has 15 amino acids. CDR3 sequence (DNA): TGCGCCAGCAGCCATGAAGGAGGGGGCATCACTGAAGCTTTCTTT. It specifies CASSHEGGGITEAFF.

This clone was found a few times. The chain links TRBV18 to TRBJ2-7; tentative D call: TRBD1 (6 bases). This CDR3 is built from 16 residues. Trimming removed 3 bases from V and 0 bases from J, with 15 bases in between. Germline CDR1 is KGHSH and CDR2 is LQKENI. The CDR3 DNA is TGTGCCAGCTCACCCACAGGGAGTCTAAGCTCCTACGAGCAGTACTTC. Protein product: CASSPTGSLSSYEQYF.

The J gene is TRBJ1-5, the V gene TRBV5-6; a possible D gene is TRBD1 (5 bases). Trimming pared 1 base from V and 1 base from J, leaving 15 bases between. The CDR3 contains 17 residues. Germline CDR1 reads SGHDT; CDR2 reads YYEEEE. CDR3 sequence reads: CASSLSQGLWSNQPQHF. DNA of the CDR3: TGTGCCAGCAGCTTGTCCCAGGGATTATGGAGCAATCAGCCCCAGCATTTT. The entire variable domain, with the rest obtained from reference TRBV5-6 and TRBJ1-5, is as follows: DAGVTQSPTHLIKTRGQQVTLRCSPKSGHDTVSWYQQALGQGPQFIFQYYEEEERQRGNFPDRFSGHQFPNYSSELNVNALLLGDSALYLCASSLSQGLWSNQPQHFGDGTRLSIL.

This chain uses TRBV6-5 with TRBJ2-2; the match to TRBD2 covers 7 bases. V trimming: 6 bases; J trimming: 7 bases; junction bases outside the gene matches: 8. Germline V gene data show CDR1 as MNHEY and CDR2 as SVGAGI. This CDR3 is 14 amino acids long. The CDR3 DNA reads as TGTGCCAGCAGAGGGAGGGGCGCGGGCGGGGAGCTGTTTTTT. This codes for CASRGRGAGGELFF.

In its sample, this clone was seen a few times. V and J are TRBV4-2 and TRBJ1-5; D might be TRBD1 (5 bases). Germline V gene sequence: CDR1 LGHNA, CDR2 YNFKEQ. V was trimmed by 1 base and J by 5 bases, leaving 12 bases between them. This CDR3 has 15 residues. The CDR3: CASSQGAGSDQPQHF. The CDR3 bases are TGTGCCAGCAGCCAAGGGGCAGGGAGTGATCAGCCCCAGCATTTT.

This chain links TRBV18 with TRBJ2-2, with a weak D call TRBD2 (6 bases). This CDR3 comprises 14 residues. CDR1 and CDR2 (germline): KGHSH, LQKENI. Trimming removed 2 bases at V and 7 bases at J, with 11 bases between. CDR3 sequence (DNA): TGTGCCAGCTCACCATTTAGCGGCGTCGGGGAGCTGTTTTTT. It codes for CASSPFSGVGELFF.

The chain joins TRBV6-1 to TRBJ1-1; D is undetermined. The CDR3 consists of 13 residues. Trimming took off 9 bases at V and 5 bases at J, with 16 bases between the two ends. Germline CDR1 and CDR2: MNHNS and SASEGT. CDR3 coding DNA: TGTGCCAGTGGAGCCCAGGAGGAGACTGAAGCTTTCTTT. Protein product: CASGAQEETEAFF.